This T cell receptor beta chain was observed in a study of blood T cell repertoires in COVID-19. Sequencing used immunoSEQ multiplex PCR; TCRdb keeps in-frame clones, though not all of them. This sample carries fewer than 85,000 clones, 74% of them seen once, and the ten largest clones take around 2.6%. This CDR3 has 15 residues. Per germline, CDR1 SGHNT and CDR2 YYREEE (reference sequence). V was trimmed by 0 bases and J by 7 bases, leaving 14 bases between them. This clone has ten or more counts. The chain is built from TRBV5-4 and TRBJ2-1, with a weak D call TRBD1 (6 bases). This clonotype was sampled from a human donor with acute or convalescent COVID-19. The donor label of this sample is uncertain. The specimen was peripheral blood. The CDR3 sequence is CASSLDQGKANEQFF. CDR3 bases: TGTGCCAGCAGCTTGGATCAGGGGAAGGCGAATGAGCAGTTCTTC.